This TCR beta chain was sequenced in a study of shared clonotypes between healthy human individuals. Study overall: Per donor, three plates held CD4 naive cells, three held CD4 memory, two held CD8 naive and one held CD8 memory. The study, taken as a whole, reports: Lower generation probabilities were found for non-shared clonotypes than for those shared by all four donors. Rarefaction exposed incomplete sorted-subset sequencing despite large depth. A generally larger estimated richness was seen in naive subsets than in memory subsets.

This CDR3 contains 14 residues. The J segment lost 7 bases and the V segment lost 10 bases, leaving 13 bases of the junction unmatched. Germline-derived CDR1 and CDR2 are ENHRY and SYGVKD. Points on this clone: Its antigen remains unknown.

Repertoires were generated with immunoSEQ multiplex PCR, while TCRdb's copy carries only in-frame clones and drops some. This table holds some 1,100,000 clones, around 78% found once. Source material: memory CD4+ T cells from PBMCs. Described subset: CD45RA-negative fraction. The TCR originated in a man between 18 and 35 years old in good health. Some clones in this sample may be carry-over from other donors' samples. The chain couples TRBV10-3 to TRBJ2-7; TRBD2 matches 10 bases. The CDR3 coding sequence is TGTGCCACAACTGGATCTAGCGGGAGCTTGGAGCAGTACTTC. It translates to CATTGSSGSLEQYF.